This entry lists 21 T cell receptor beta chains sequenced from one sample in a study of shared clonotypes between healthy human individuals. The protocol was immunoSEQ multiplex PCR, while the TCRdb copy is restricted to in-frame clones and leaves out a portion. In the table there are around 350,000 clones, around four fifths of which are singletons. The sequencing sample was made of memory CD4+ T cells sorted from blood. The subset denotes: CD45RA-negative fraction. All receptors derive from a man in his thirties or forties in good health.

The rearrangement links TRBV18 to TRBJ2-7; D gene uncertain. The CDR3 extends over 13 amino acids. Germline CDR1 is KGHSH and CDR2 is LQKENI. With 2 bases removed from V and 3 bases from J, the gap between germline ends came to 8 bases. CDR3 sequence reads: CASSPAPDYEQYF. Written as DNA, the CDR3 is TGTGCCAGCTCACCAGCTCCCGACTACGAGCAGTACTTC.

The rearrangement joins TRBV7-9 to TRBJ1-5; TRBD1 might be the D (6 bases). This CDR3 comprises 15 residues. The V end lost 5 bases, the J end lost 5 bases, and 16 bases lay between the germline ends. Per germline, CDR1 SEHNR and CDR2 FQNEAQ (reference sequence). The CDR3 DNA reads as TGTGCCAGCAGCCGCTTCGCAGGGGCCGATCAGCCCCAGCATTTT. Its translation: CASSRFAGADQPQHF.

This clone has just one count. The V call is TRBV5-1, the J call TRBJ2-1; D call uncertain. CDR1 SGHRS and CDR2 YFSETQ come from the germline V gene. Trimming stripped 7 bases from V and 0 bases from J, with 17 bases between. The CDR3 extends over 16 amino acids. DNA for the CDR3: TGCGCCAGCCGGCTGGCGCCTGTCGGCTCCTACAATGAGCAGTTCTTC. This encodes CASRLAPVGSYNEQFF.

This clone was picked up many times. This sequence joins TRBV14 and TRBJ2-5; possibly TRBD1 for D (5 bases). The CDR3 is 13 amino acids. The germline gives CDR1 SGHDN, CDR2 FVKESK. Trimming pared 5 bases from V and 5 bases from J, leaving 12 bases between. The chain's CDR3 is CASSVRERETQYF. CDR3 nucleotide sequence: TGTGCCAGCAGCGTCAGGGAAAGGGAGACCCAGTACTTC.

The chain has TRBV5-1 and TRBJ2-3; 7 positions match TRBD1. J lost 1 base, V lost 0 bases, and 8 bases had no gene match. Germline V gene lookup returns CDR1 SGHRS and CDR2 YFSETQ. CDR3 length: 17 residues. CDR3 region: CASSLAQRTGGTDTQYF. The CDR3 DNA reads TGCGCCAGCAGCTTGGCCCAAAGAACAGGGGGCACAGATACGCAGTATTTT.

In this sample, this clone turned up a few times. This rearrangement joins TRBV27 to TRBJ2-1; a weak D match, TRBD1 (6 bases). The CDR3 loop spans 15 amino acids. The V gene's germline CDR1 is MNHEY and CDR2 SMNVEV (reference sequence). With 1 base removed from V and 2 bases from J, the gap between germline ends came to 9 bases. CDR3 protein: CASSLLGAAYNEQFF. The CDR3 DNA reads TGTGCCAGCAGTTTATTGGGGGCGGCCTACAATGAGCAGTTCTTC.

This chain connects TRBV6-1 to TRBJ1-2; 9 bases fit TRBD1. Looked up from germline, CDR1 is MNHNS and CDR2 is SASEGT. V dropped 5 bases and J dropped 5; count of bases not matched to a gene: 9. The CDR3 runs to 15 residues. The CDR3 nucleotides read TGTGCCAGCAGTCACCGACAGGGGGAACGGTATGGCTACACCTTC. Its translation: CASSHRQGERYGYTF.

In its sample, this clone was seen a few times. The CDR3 protein is CASSASVQGEKLFF. CDR3 nucleotide sequence: TGTGCCAGCAGCGCTTCGGTACAGGGCGAAAAACTGTTTTTT. The V call is TRBV9, the J call TRBJ1-4; TRBD1 is a possible D gene (6 bases). V was cut by 3 bases and J by 8 bases, with 14 bases left in between. CDR3 size: 14 residues. Germline V CDR1 and CDR2: SGDLS, YYNGEE.

The chain couples TRBV10-2 to TRBJ2-1, with 11 bases fitting TRBD2. The CDR3 runs 16 residues. The V segment lost 5 bases and the J segment 7 bases; nucleotides outside the gene matches: 10. From germline, CDR1 is WSHSY and CDR2 SAAADI. The CDR3 DNA sequence: TGCGCCAGCAGTATTTTAACTAGCGGGAGTAAGAATGAGCAGTTCTTC. This sequence encodes CASSILTSGSKNEQFF.

This chain links TRBV5-1 with TRBJ2-2, with D unresolved. Germline V CDR1 and CDR2: SGHRS, YFSETQ. There are 17 residues in the CDR3. The germline V and J ends were trimmed by 4 bases and 2 bases, with 18 bases remaining between them. The CDR3 sequence is CASSLGPSAFNTGELFF. CDR3 bases: TGCGCCAGCAGCCTGGGCCCCTCAGCCTTTAACACCGGGGAGCTGTTTTTT.

The rearrangement uses TRBV28 and TRBJ2-2, with D perhaps TRBD2 (5 bases). The CDR3 contains 13 residues. Trimming took 8 bases from V and 2 from J, leaving 9 bases between them. Per the germline V gene, CDR1 is MDHEN and CDR2 is SYDVKM. CDR3 protein: CASLSVNTGELFF. CDR3 in DNA: TGTGCCAGCCTTAGCGTTAACACCGGGGAGCTGTTTTTT.

V gene TRBV5-4 combines with J gene TRBJ2-4; D might be TRBD1 or TRBD2, each matching 5 bases. Germline V CDR1 and CDR2: SGHNT, YYREEE (reference sequence). CDR3 length: 14 amino acids. Trimming shortened V by 5 bases and J by 8 bases, and 17 bases separated the two germline ends. CDR3: CASSPRVGADIQYF. The DNA for the CDR3 is TGTGCCAGCAGTCCGCGGGTAGGGGCAGACATTCAGTACTTC.

The J gene is TRBJ2-1, the V gene TRBV9; 8 bases match TRBD2. This CDR3 has 17 amino acids. The germline gives CDR1 SGDLS, CDR2 YYNGEE. Germline trimming cut 4 bases from V and 3 bases from J; bases unmatched to any gene: 12. The CDR3 protein is CASSPRPTSGVYNEQFF. The CDR3 DNA is TGTGCCAGCAGCCCGCGCCCCACTAGCGGCGTCTACAATGAGCAGTTCTTC.

This clone was counted at least ten times. This chain links TRBV5-4 with TRBJ2-5, with 10 nucleotides matching TRBD2. This CDR3 has 15 amino acids. Trimming removed 4 bases from V and 5 bases from J; junction bases left unmatched: 8. Germline V CDR1 and CDR2: SGHNT, YYREEE (reference sequence). The CDR3 reads CASSDPAGGSETQYF. The CDR3 DNA follows: TGTGCCAGCAGCGATCCAGCGGGAGGGTCGGAGACCCAGTACTTC.

This clone was found a few times. The CDR3 DNA reads TGTGCCAGCAGTCCGAGTAAGGGGGGGGGAAAGTTCTTC. Encoded protein: CASSPSKGGGKFF. The rearrangement links TRBV27 to TRBJ2-1, with D perhaps matching TRBD2 (7 bases). V shed 5 bases and J shed 14 bases, with 19 bases lying between them. The CDR3 is 13 residues long. Germline CDR1 and CDR2: MNHEY and SMNVEV (reference sequence).

This clone was found many times. The V call is TRBV7-2, the J call TRBJ2-3, with D possibly TRBD1 on 5 matching bases. In germline, CDR1 is SGHTA, CDR2 FQGNSA. Trimming cost V 5 bases and J 0 bases, with 15 bases left between them. The CDR3 consists of 16 residues. The CDR3 spells CASSIDSGPSTDTQYF. The DNA of the CDR3 is TGTGCCAGCAGCATAGACAGTGGACCTAGCACAGATACGCAGTATTTT.

V is TRBV7-2 and J is TRBJ2-2; a weak D match, TRBD1 (6 bases). Germline V lookup: CDR1 SGHTA, CDR2 FQGNSA. The CDR3 contains 14 residues. The ends were cut back, 4 bases at V and 6 bases at J, with 12 bases in the middle. CDR3 sequence reads: CASSYINRAGELFF. The CDR3 DNA sequence: TGTGCCAGCAGCTATATAAACAGGGCCGGGGAGCTGTTTTTT.

This clone showed up just a few times. The V and J genes are TRBV27 and TRBJ2-7; 7 bases are shared with TRBD2. The ends lost 8 bases at V and 7 bases at J; junction bases unmatched: 14. Germline assignment: CDR1 MNHEY and CDR2 SMNVEV (reference sequence). The length of the CDR3 is 14 residues. CDR3 sequence: CASAPFSPGGEQYF. The CDR3 DNA reads TGTGCCAGCGCCCCTTTTAGTCCCGGGGGGGAGCAGTACTTC.

This clone was picked up one time. The rearrangement uses TRBV28 and TRBJ2-4; D is perhaps TRBD2 (6 bases). CDR3 size: 14 residues. With 4 bases removed from V and 7 bases from J, the gap between germline ends came to 14 bases. Germline-derived CDR1 and CDR2 are MDHEN and SYDVKM. CDR3: CASSSSGRWNIQYF. As DNA, the CDR3 is TGTGCCAGCAGTTCCTCGGGGAGGTGGAACATTCAGTACTTC.

Regarding this clone: The sample holds other DNA sequences that translate to the same CDR3. The rearrangement joins TRBV28 to TRBJ2-7; D is possibly TRBD1 (6 bases). V lost 6 bases to trimming and J lost 6 bases, with 12 bases between them. The CDR3 sequence is 12 residues long. Germline V CDR1 and CDR2: MDHEN, SYDVKM. The CDR3 protein is CASRTGTGEQYF. The CDR3 DNA follows: TGTGCCAGCAGAACAGGGACGGGCGAGCAGTACTTC. Based on the CDR3 plus reference TRBV28 and TRBJ2-7, the full variable domain is DVKVTQSSRYLVKRTGEKVFLECVQDMDHENMFWYRQDPGLGLRLIYFSYDVKMKEKGDIPEGYSVSREKKERFSLILESASTNQTSMYLCASRTGTGEQYFGPGTRLTVT.

Note on this clone: In the same sample, other DNA sequences code for this CDR3. The gene calls are TRBV5-1 and TRBJ1-2, with D perhaps TRBD1 (5 bases). The CDR3 runs to 14 residues. V was clipped by 4 bases and J by 3 bases, with 13 bases between them. Germline V gene lookup returns CDR1 SGHRS and CDR2 YFSETQ. In nucleotides, the CDR3 is TGCGCCAGCAGCCTTGGGGGGACGGACTATGGCTACACCTTC. Protein: CASSLGGTDYGYTF.